Listed here are 31 T cell receptor beta chains from one sample, sequenced in a study of OX40 agonist ivuxolimab in advanced cancers. Profiled with immunoSEQ multiplex PCR; TCRdb holds only in-frame clones, not every one. The top ten clones hold around 0.68% of a sample with some 50,000 clones, about 88% of them seen once. Specimen: CD4+ or CD8+ T cells sorted from blood, collected in a trial of the OX40 agonist ivuxolimab. These receptors were obtained from an adult with an advanced solid tumor such as melanoma, head and neck, liver or kidney cancer.

This sequence joins TRBV7-9 and TRBJ2-7, with a possible D match to TRBD2 (6 bases). Germline CDR1 SEHNR, CDR2 FQNEAQ (reference sequence). This CDR3 is 14 amino acids long. The V gene lost 8 bases and the J gene lost 0 bases, with 14 bases spanning the gap. The CDR3: CASRREMSSYEQYF. The CDR3 nucleotides read TGTGCCAGCCGACGGGAGATGAGCTCCTACGAGCAGTACTTC.

This clone was observed a few times. The rearrangement joins TRBV7-9 to TRBJ2-1, with 8 bases matching TRBD2. This CDR3 has 17 residues. Per germline, CDR1 SEHNR and CDR2 FQNEAQ (reference sequence). V was pared by 2 bases and J by 7 bases, with 13 bases of the junction left unmatched. The CDR3 coding sequence is TGTGCCAGCAGCTTATTTGCGTATAGCGGGGCTAGTAATGAGCAGTTCTTC. It codes for CASSLFAYSGASNEQFF. The variable domain in full, with the rest retrieved from reference TRBV7-9 and TRBJ2-1, is DTGVSQNPRHKITKRGQNVTFRCDPISEHNRLYWYRQTLGQGPEFLTYFQNEAQLEKSRLLSDRFSAERPKGSFSTLEIQRTEQGDSAMYLCASSLFAYSGASNEQFFGPGTRLTVL.

This clone turned up a few times. The gene calls are TRBV18 and TRBJ1-1; D uncertain. The CDR3 has 13 residues. The V end lost 3 bases, the J end lost 6 bases, and 11 bases lay between the germline ends. Per germline, CDR1 KGHSH and CDR2 LQKENI. CDR3 loop: CASSPRRYAEAFF. The CDR3 DNA is TGTGCCAGCTCACCGAGACGTTACGCTGAAGCTTTCTTT.

The V gene is TRBV6-6, the J gene TRBJ1-2, with D possibly being TRBD1 (5 bases). V was cut by 2 bases and J by 3 bases, with 13 bases left in between. The CDR3 consists of 15 residues. Germline V gene lookup returns CDR1 MNHNY and CDR2 SVGAGI (reference sequence). Here the CDR3 DNA reads TGTGCCAGCAGTTACCGACAGTCTCAATACTATGGCTACACCTTC. Translating it yields CASSYRQSQYYGYTF.

The rearrangement uses TRBV5-1 and TRBJ2-1; 12 bases match TRBD2. Per germline, CDR1 SGHRS and CDR2 YFSETQ. The CDR3 covers 18 residues. Trimming cost V 0 bases and J 2 bases; bases outside gene matches: 6. CDR3 protein: CASSLVLAGGPPYNEQFF. CDR3 sequence (DNA): TGCGCCAGCAGCTTGGTACTAGCGGGAGGACCGCCCTACAATGAGCAGTTCTTC.

The J gene is TRBJ2-2, the V gene TRBV10-3, with TRBD1 matching 9 bases. Losses at the gene ends were 5 bases for V and 0 bases for J; bases not matched to a gene: 4. Germline V lookup: CDR1 ENHRY, CDR2 SYGVKD. The CDR3 loop spans 16 amino acids. CDR3 DNA sequence: TGTGCCATCAGTTTGGGGACAGGGCCGAACACCGGGGAGCTGTTTTTT. This translates into CAISLGTGPNTGELFF.

The chain is built from TRBV7-9 and TRBJ2-7; 10 bases fit TRBD2. V trimming: 4 bases; J trimming: 4 bases; junction bases outside the gene matches: 4. Per the germline V gene, CDR1 is SEHNR and CDR2 is FQNEAQ (reference sequence). The CDR3 sequence is 14 residues long. The CDR3 nucleotides read TGTGCCAGCAGCTCTAGCGGGAGTCCTTACGAGCAGTACTTC. Protein: CASSSSGSPYEQYF.

V usage is TRBV5-4 and J usage is TRBJ2-2, with no clear D. V lost 0 bases and J lost 6, with 24 bases in between. Germline V gene data show CDR1 as SGHNT and CDR2 as YYREEE (reference sequence). This CDR3 contains 19 residues. DNA for the CDR3: TGTGCCAGCAGCTTGGAGATGTCCCAAACGCGTCCGGTTTCCGGGGAGCTGTTTTTT. Amino acid sequence: CASSLEMSQTRPVSGELFF.

The rearrangement uses TRBV5-1 and TRBJ2-2, with 7 bases aligning to TRBD2. The J segment lost 6 bases and the V segment lost 0 bases, leaving 5 bases of the junction unmatched. The V gene's germline CDR1 is SGHRS and CDR2 YFSETQ. The CDR3 spans 15 residues. CDR3 protein: CASSLGTRLAGELFF. The CDR3 DNA follows: TGCGCCAGCAGCTTGGGGACTAGATTAGCCGGGGAGCTGTTTTTT.

The chain has TRBV6-5 and TRBJ1-2; tentatively, D is TRBD1 (5 bases). Trimming shortened V by 0 bases and J by 8 bases, and 16 bases separated the two germline ends. Germline values: CDR1 MNHEY, CDR2 SVGAGI. This CDR3 has 15 residues. CDR3: CASSYSGQGDLGYTF. The CDR3 nucleotides are TGTGCCAGCAGTTACTCAGGGCAGGGAGATTTAGGCTACACCTTC.

V and J are TRBV5-8 and TRBJ1-5; D is perhaps TRBD1 (5 bases). Germline CDR1 reads SGHTS; CDR2 reads YDEGEE. Deletions cut 0 bases from V and 0 bases from J, with 7 bases between. The CDR3 has 15 amino acids. The CDR3 region has the DNA TGTGCCAGCAGCTTGGGGGACTTTAGCAATCAGCCCCAGCATTTT. Protein product: CASSLGDFSNQPQHF.

V gene TRBV5-1 combines with J gene TRBJ2-3; D ambiguous. The germline gives CDR1 SGHRS, CDR2 YFSETQ. The V and J ends lost 0 bases and 6 bases respectively, with 11 bases between them. The CDR3 extends over 14 amino acids. For the CDR3, the DNA is TGCGCCAGCAGCTTGGCCTGGTCCTCCGATACGCAGTATTTT. Translating gives CASSLAWSSDTQYF.

The V and J genes are TRBV6-5 and TRBJ1-2, with a tentative D call TRBD1 (6 bases). Germline-derived CDR1 and CDR2 are MNHEY and SVGAGI. V was cut by 0 bases and J by 0 bases, with 8 bases left in between. This CDR3 has 15 amino acids. The CDR3 region has the DNA TGTGCCAGCAGTTACTCCGGGACAACTAACTATGGCTACACCTTC. Translation: CASSYSGTTNYGYTF.

The chain recombines TRBV28 with TRBJ2-2, with D uncertain. Germline loops: CDR1 MDHEN, CDR2 SYDVKM. V was pared by 7 bases and J by 6 bases, with 12 bases between. The length of the CDR3 is 13 residues. Here the CDR3 reads CASNDFSSGELFF. The CDR3 region has the DNA TGTGCCAGCAACGACTTTAGCTCCGGGGAGCTGTTTTTT.

V and J are TRBV11-3 and TRBJ2-2, with 7 bases identical to TRBD2. The CDR3 runs 17 residues. Trimming removed 1 base from V and 5 bases from J; junction bases left unmatched: 10. Germline V lookup: CDR1 SGHNT, CDR2 YENEEA. The CDR3 DNA reads as TGTGCCAGCAGCTTAGTGCGCGTCGGGAGGAGTACCGGGGAGCTGTTTTTT. This sequence encodes CASSLVRVGRSTGELFF.

This sequence joins TRBV11-2 and TRBJ2-5; 10 bases agree with TRBD2. The germline V gene encodes CDR1 SGHAT and CDR2 FQNNGV. The CDR3 is 15 amino acids. After removal of 0 bases from V and 4 bases from J, the junction contained 2 bases not matched to a gene. The CDR3: CASSLELAGVETQYF. CDR3 in DNA: TGTGCCAGCAGCTTAGAGCTAGCGGGAGTAGAGACCCAGTACTTC.

The V and J genes are TRBV4-1 and TRBJ2-5, with D possibly being TRBD2 (6 bases). The V gene lost 0 bases and the J gene lost 5 bases, with 13 bases spanning the gap. This CDR3 is 15 amino acids long. Germline V gene data show CDR1 as MGHRA and CDR2 as YSYEKL. CDR3 nucleotides: TGCGCCAGCAGCCAAGAGGGCGGGAAGGGGGAGACCCAGTACTTC. The encoded protein is CASSQEGGKGETQYF.

In DNA, the CDR3 is TGTGCCAGCAGCTTAGTTCCGGGCCGCTGGGGCGGCGAGCAGTACTTC. Translating it yields CASSLVPGRWGGEQYF. V usage is TRBV11-3 and J usage is TRBJ2-7; TRBD1 is a possible D gene (5 bases). The germline CDR1 and CDR2 sequences are SGHNT and YENEEA. The CDR3 is 16 residues long. V was pared by 1 base and J by 6 bases, with 19 bases between.

The chain combines TRBV6-6 with TRBJ2-7, with 8 bases lining up with TRBD2. Germline trimming cut 1 base from V and 6 bases from J; bases unmatched to any gene: 2. This CDR3 has 13 amino acids. Germline V gene sequence: CDR1 MNHNY, CDR2 SVGAGI (reference sequence). CDR3 coding DNA: TGTGCCAGCAGTTACTTCCGGGGGGGCGAGCAGTACTTC. Translation: CASSYFRGGEQYF.

V gene TRBV14 combines with J gene TRBJ1-1; TRBD1 agrees at 7 bases. Germline-derived CDR1 and CDR2 are SGHDN and FVKESK. With V trimmed by 4 bases and J by 0 bases, 5 bases remained unmatched. The CDR3 is 15 residues long. The CDR3 DNA reads as TGTGCCAGCAGCCTCGGGACAGTAATGAACACTGAAGCTTTCTTT. The encoded protein is CASSLGTVMNTEAFF.

The chain employs TRBV29-1 and TRBJ1-3; D is unclear. This CDR3 spans 13 amino acids. V shed 0 bases and J shed 4 bases, with 7 bases lying between them. Germline CDR1 reads SQVTM; CDR2 reads ANQGSEA. The CDR3 DNA follows: TGCAGCGTTGAAGATAGGGTCGGAAACACCATATATTTT. It specifies CSVEDRVGNTIYF.

V gene TRBV6-1 combines with J gene TRBJ1-6; TRBD1 might be the D (5 bases). The CDR3 consists of 12 residues. V was cut by 6 bases and J by 10 bases, with 10 bases left in between. Germline CDR1 is MNHNS and CDR2 is SASEGT. CDR3 in DNA: TGTGCCAGCAGAACGGGGGGATCACCCCTCCACTTT. Translated, it gives CASRTGGSPLHF.

This clone has a single count. The chain recombines TRBV27 with TRBJ1-5, with D possibly matching TRBD1 (5 bases). The V gene's germline CDR1 is MNHEY and CDR2 SMNVEV (reference sequence). The CDR3 spans 13 residues. Trimming took 11 bases from V and 7 from J, leaving 18 bases between them. CDR3 bases: TGTGCCTCGGCGAGCAGGGAGGGCCAGCCCCAGCATTTT. As protein: CASASREGQPQHF.

The DNA for the CDR3 is TGTGCCAGCAGTTACGCGGCGGACGGTTCCTACGAGCAGTACTTC. Encoded protein: CASSYAADGSYEQYF. V and J are TRBV6-5 and TRBJ2-7, with D unresolved. The CDR3 is 15 residues long. Per germline, CDR1 MNHEY and CDR2 SVGAGI. Trimming took off 2 bases at V and 1 base at J, with 12 bases between the two ends.

This chain uses TRBV5-1 with TRBJ2-1; D ambiguous. This CDR3 has 15 residues. The V end lost 1 base, the J end lost 0 bases, and 8 bases lay between the germline ends. Per the germline V gene, CDR1 is SGHRS and CDR2 is YFSETQ. CDR3 bases: TGCGCCAGCAGCTTGACGAGCAGCTCCTACAATGAGCAGTTCTTC. Its protein product is CASSLTSSSYNEQFF.

The chain carries TRBV2 and TRBJ1-5, with D unresolved. The V end was cut by 5 bases, the J end by 2 bases, with 19 bases between. Per the germline V gene, CDR1 is SNHLY and CDR2 is FYNNEI. The CDR3 covers 17 residues. The CDR3 sequence: CASSRERSNQGNQPQHF. In nucleotides, the CDR3 is TGTGCCAGCAGTCGAGAACGATCTAACCAGGGCAATCAGCCCCAGCATTTT.

The chain uses TRBV6-5 and TRBJ1-1, with TRBD1 matching 8 bases. CDR1 is MNHEY and CDR2 is SVGAGI in the germline V gene. CDR3 length equals 12 residues. V trimming: 6 bases; J trimming: 11 bases; junction bases outside the gene matches: 8. CDR3 in DNA: TGTGCCAGCAGACGGGACAGGCCCCCTGCTTTCTTT. It specifies CASRRDRPPAFF.

This clone was detected only once. J is TRBJ1-1 and V is TRBV2; maybe TRBD1 (5 bases). The CDR3 spans 14 residues. Trimming shortened V by 8 bases and J by 6 bases, and 19 bases separated the two germline ends. CDR1 and CDR2 (germline): SNHLY, FYNNEI. CDR3 coding DNA: TGTGCCAGCGGGAAGGGGTCGATGTTCGCTGAAGCTTTCTTT. This translates into CASGKGSMFAEAFF.

V usage is TRBV9 and J usage is TRBJ2-1; perhaps TRBD2 as D (6 bases). The CDR3 spans 13 residues. Germline V CDR1 and CDR2: SGDLS, YYNGEE. Between the trimmed V and J ends, which lost 4 bases and 9 bases, there was a span of 14 bases. This chain's CDR3 is CASSTYQEGEQFF. CDR3 nucleotides: TGTGCCAGCAGCACATATCAGGAGGGTGAGCAGTTCTTC.

This clone came up once. The rearrangement uses TRBV6-5 and TRBJ2-7, with TRBD1 identical over 9 bases. The CDR3 loop spans 14 amino acids. The V gene's germline CDR1 is MNHEY and CDR2 SVGAGI. After removal of 5 bases from V and 3 bases from J, the junction contained 5 bases not matched to a gene. The CDR3, as DNA: TGTGCCAGCAGTCGTCCGGGACAGGGCTACGAGCAGTACTTC. This sequence encodes CASSRPGQGYEQYF.

The J gene is TRBJ2-5, the V gene TRBV11-2; 10 positions agree with TRBD2. The length of the CDR3 is 15 residues. Germline assignment: CDR1 SGHAT and CDR2 FQNNGV. The V and J ends lost 6 bases and 5 bases, in that order; junction bases with no gene match: 9. The CDR3 loop reads CASRRAGGPRETQYF. In DNA form, the CDR3 reads TGTGCCAGCAGGAGAGCGGGAGGGCCGCGGGAGACCCAGTACTTC.